This is a list of T cell receptor beta chains from one sample in a study of tumor and adjacent non-tumor tissue in lung cancer. From the multiplex PCR reads, TCRdb called clonotypes with MiXCR, one entry per CDR3 protein. The sample carries about 200,000 distinct CDR3 sequences, around 71% recorded once. The specimen sequenced was lung tumor tissue. These receptors were obtained from a man between 60 and 70 years old with non-small cell lung cancer. Both conserved end residues are part of each CDR3.

TRBV5-7	TRBJ2-7	CASSLSFSLASHEQYF
TRBV20-1	TRBJ2-1	CSVRAGVGTWGQFF
TRBV6-5	TRBJ2-7	CASSNSAGGVGEQYF
TRBV6-6	TRBJ1-6	CASSQQGGRNSPLHF
TRBV29-1	TRBJ2-3	CSARQGVVTDTQYF
TRBV4-1	TRBJ2-5	CASSQEGSRETQYF
TRBV11-2	TRBJ2-6	CTSSPTSGANVLTF
TRBV12-3/TRBV12-4	TRBJ1-6	CASTSDRDSPLHF
TRBV11-2	TRBJ2-7	CASSMGHYYEQYF
TRBV11-2	TRBJ2-7	CAISLSRGHYEQYF
TRBV6-5	TRBJ2-7	CASGQAMTGFYEQYF
TRBV24-1	TRBJ1-5	CATSDLGLNQPQHF
TRBV28	TRBJ1-1	CAGQDSPKGYTEAFF
TRBV20-1	TRBJ2-1	CRALTDPSSYNEQFF
TRBV20-1	TRBJ2-3	CSARGGLGDTQYF
TRBV4-3	TRBJ1-4	CASSQGNRAGNEKLFF
TRBV7-9	TRBJ2-1	CASSPTGFSSYNEQFF
TRBV11-3	TRBJ1-4	CASSHAGTGVVLEQLFF
TRBV4-2	TRBJ1-4	CAIGTWGVNEKLFF
TRBV11-2	TRBJ2-1	CTSSSSGGCNEQFF
TRBV7-3	TRBJ2-7	CASSLRLTGATYEQYF
TRBV20-1	TRBJ2-2	CIASGLRAGELFF
TRBV20-1	TRBJ2-1	CSASPGGRTGNEQFF
TRBV12-3/TRBV12-4	TRBJ1-1	CASSLALRSTEAFF
TRBV13	TRBJ2-3	CDSSVSPTSSDTQYF
TRBV7-9	TRBJ2-3	CASSLGTDPYTDTQYF
TRBV20-1	TRBJ1-1	CSARGPGQGTLSEAFF
TRBV7-9	TRBJ2-1	CASRPTLVNEQFF
TRBV20-1	TRBJ2-1	CSARHTRQSSYNEQFF
TRBV5-1	TRBJ1-6	CASSPGGYNSPLHF
TRBV11-3	TRBJ2-2	CAISLEQGADTGELFF
TRBV18	TRBJ1-5	CTSSPDRLSGQPQHF
TRBV28	TRBJ1-2	CASSLGTTYGYTF
TRBV12-3/TRBV12-4	TRBJ1-1	CPSSLGHKNTEAFF
TRBV29-1	TRBJ2-7	CSVIRVAGAYERYF
TRBV6-1	TRBJ2-3	CTSSEESAGVYADTQYF
TRBV6-5	TRBJ1-5	CASSKSTRGGQPQHF
TRBV6-5	TRBJ2-7	CASSYGQRATYEQYF
TRBV11-3	TRBJ2-1	CASSLEGPFNEQFF
TRBV6-5	TRBJ2-4	CASSLAGGTNIQYF
TRBV20-1	TRBJ2-1	CSATPTSGNSNEQFF